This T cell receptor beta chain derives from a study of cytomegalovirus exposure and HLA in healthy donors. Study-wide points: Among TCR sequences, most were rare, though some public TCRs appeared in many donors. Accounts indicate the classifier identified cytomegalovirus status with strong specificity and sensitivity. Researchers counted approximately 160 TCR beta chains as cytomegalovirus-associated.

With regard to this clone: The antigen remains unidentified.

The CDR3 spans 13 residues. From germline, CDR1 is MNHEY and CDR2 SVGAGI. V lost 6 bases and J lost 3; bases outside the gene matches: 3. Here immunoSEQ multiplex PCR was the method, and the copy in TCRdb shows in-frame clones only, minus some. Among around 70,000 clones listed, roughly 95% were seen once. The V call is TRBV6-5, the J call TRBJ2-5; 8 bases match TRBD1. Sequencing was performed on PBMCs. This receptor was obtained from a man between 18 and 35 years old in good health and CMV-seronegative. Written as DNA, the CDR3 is TGTGCCAGCAGCCAGACAGGGGAAGAGACCCAGTACTTC. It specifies CASSQTGEETQYF.